The subject of this entry is one T cell receptor (beta chain). TCRdb's table, derived via immunoSEQ multiplex PCR, lists solely in-frame clones and lacks some. The data hold approximately 150,000 clones, with 80% to 90% observed a single time. The sample belongs to a study of blood T cell repertoires in COVID-19. About the study: COVID-19 samples from acute and convalescent phases originated in the United States, Italy and Spain.

Losses at the gene ends were 2 bases for V and 5 bases for J; bases not matched to a gene: 1. This CDR3 is 15 amino acids long. Germline-derived CDR1 and CDR2 are LGHDT and YNNKEL (reference sequence). The chain links TRBV3-1 (or the pseudogene TRBV3-2) to TRBJ2-3; 13 bases are a match to TRBD2. The sequenced material came from peripheral blood. The TCR sequence derives from a human donor with acute or convalescent COVID-19. The donor label of this sample is uncertain. The CDR3 reads CASSQRTSGGDTQYF. The CDR3 DNA reads as TGTGCCAGCAGCCAAAGGACTAGCGGGGGAGATACGCAGTATTTT.